A selection of T cell receptor beta chains follows, all from one sample in a study of regulatory T cells in long-lasting Graves disease. MiXCR was run by TCRdb on the multiplex PCR reads, yielding one entry per CDR3 protein. Here the sample spans under 800,000 distinct CDR3 sequences, roughly 15% being singletons. These sequences were also reported in another study, on T cells in Graves' hyperthyroidism and ophthalmopathy.

The source was peripheral blood mononuclear cells (PBMCs), collected at new diagnosis, from a patient treated with antithyroid drugs. These receptors originate from a woman aged 30 to 39 with Graves disease. The CDR3 runs from the conserved cysteine through the conserved F or W. Size is omitted from some rows. Given values are once, few, many or a class for expanded clones.

cdr3_length j_call v_call clone_size cdr3_aa
15 TRBJ2-3 TRBV29-1 . CSVQSLAASTDTQYF
13 TRBJ1-1 TRBV19 many CASSMGIWTEAFF
15 TRBJ2-7 TRBV5-1 many CASSLGDTLGYEQYF
12 TRBJ2-3 TRBV27 . CASSERRDTQYF
16 TRBJ2-3 TRBV10-1 . CASSEGSSILTDTQYF
18 TRBJ2-7 TRBV4-1 . CASRNVYRTSGGLYEQYF
17 TRBJ2-5 TRBV6-5 many CASSYGVVGGTQETQYF
16 TRBJ1-4 TRBV7-9 . CASSTRTGAFNEKLFF
13 TRBJ2-7 TRBV12-3/TRBV12-4 many CASSERISYEQYF
16 TRBJ2-3 TRBV19 . CASSTFRGWDTDTQYF
16 TRBJ2-3 TRBV20-1 many CSARAAGDGRADTQYF
13 TRBJ1-1 TRBV4-1 . CASSRSGQTEAFF
17 TRBJ2-2 TRBV20-1 . CSASRVTSGPNTGELFF
15 TRBJ2-7 TRBV28 many CASSRPPDRGPQADF
16 TRBJ2-7 TRBV6-2/TRBV6-3 . CASSLSQGDLLYEQYF
12 TRBJ2-1 TRBV2 many CASNIRSNEQFF
14 TRBJ2-1 TRBV29-1 many CSVEGSETYNEQFF
12 TRBJ2-3 TRBV2 many CASRTNTDTQYF
12 TRBJ2-7 TRBV20-1 . CSARGRNYEQYF
17 TRBJ2-7 TRBV5-1 . CASSLEPTGTLPYEQYF
16 TRBJ2-5 TRBV6-1 many CASSEPGHKMGETQYF
14 TRBJ1-1 TRBV2 . CASVIQGPNTEAFF
16 TRBJ2-1 TRBV11-2 once CASSLPLPRASGEQFF
15 TRBJ2-7 TRBV7-3 . CASSLNGGAAYEQYF
15 TRBJ1-1 TRBV28 many CASSLWARRGTEAFF
15 TRBJ2-5 TRBV11-1 many CASSTTWGTRKTQYF
15 TRBJ2-7 TRBV20-1 . CSAHPWPGVNYEQYF
16 TRBJ1-1 TRBV19 . CASSIVIGTGHCKAFF
14 TRBJ2-7 TRBV27 . CASSLSVETYEQYF
17 TRBJ2-7 TRBV24-1 few CATSDAGTSGKIYEQYF
13 TRBJ2-2 TRBV20-1 few CSARVTNTGELFF
14 . TRBV5-6 . CASTPFEGEETQYF
12 TRBJ2-7 TRBV11-3 many CASSSIKSEQYF
18 TRBJ2-7 TRBV6-5 many CASSYPTPGQGARREQYF
16 TRBJ2-5 TRBV19 . CASSPLGSGVQETQYF
14 TRBJ2-3 TRBV12-3/TRBV12-4 many CASSTFLQADTQYF
13 TRBJ1-4 TRBV6-1 many CASGRGANEKLFF
13 TRBJ1-2 TRBV30 . CAWNPGGLSGYTF
15 TRBJ1-3 TRBV28 many CASSASGAAGNTIYF
19 TRBJ2-7 TRBV28 . CASSRAPGLAGARSYEQYF
16 TRBJ2-4 TRBV28 few CASSLFTDNLGAGQYF
13 TRBJ1-2 TRBV6-5 many CASSYKADYGYTF
14 TRBJ2-1 TRBV27 many CASSPSGRVYEQFF
13 TRBJ2-3 TRBV27 many CASSRIAFDTQYF
15 TRBJ1-1 TRBV5-1 . CASKFGGGQWSEAFF
17 TRBJ2-4 TRBV7-9 few CASSFGQGALAKNIQYF
13 TRBJ2-7 TRBV6-1 many CASSTSVTYEQYF